This entry lists 20 T cell receptor beta chains sequenced from one sample in a study of shared clonotypes between healthy human individuals. Here immunoSEQ multiplex PCR was the method, and the copy in TCRdb shows in-frame clones only, minus some. The table includes 2.3 million or so clones, just over 90% detected once. Material: naive CD4+ T cells from PBMCs. Subset here: CD45RA+ positively selected. The receptors shown here come from a man aged 18 to 29 in good health. Some clones in this sample may be carry-over from other donors' samples.

V and J are TRBV13 and TRBJ1-5, with D perhaps TRBD1 (6 bases). There are 13 residues in the CDR3. Germline V CDR1 and CDR2: PRHDT, FYEKMQ (reference sequence). V was trimmed by 5 bases and J by 9 bases, leaving 14 bases between them. The CDR3 reads CASSRSRGRPQHF. The CDR3 nucleotides are TGTGCCAGCAGCCGAAGCCGGGGGCGGCCCCAGCATTTT.

This clone was observed once. The V and J genes are TRBV9 and TRBJ2-5; D might be TRBD1 or TRBD2, each matching 6 bases. Trimming took 0 bases from V and 5 from J, leaving 14 bases between them. The CDR3 is made up of 15 amino acids. Germline loops: CDR1 SGDLS, CDR2 YYNGEE. The CDR3 loop reads CASSVVGGFRETQYF. The CDR3 DNA reads as TGTGCCAGCAGCGTAGTCGGGGGCTTCAGGGAGACCCAGTACTTC.

The rearrangement joins TRBV9 to TRBJ2-3, with D maybe TRBD2 (6 bases). Trimming cost V 3 bases and J 6 bases, with 14 bases left between them. The CDR3 runs 14 residues. Germline V gene lookup returns CDR1 SGDLS and CDR2 YYNGEE. The CDR3 sequence is CASSAAGSLDTQYF. The CDR3 DNA reads as TGTGCCAGCAGCGCCGCCGGGAGCCTCGATACGCAGTATTTT.

The V call is TRBV19, the J call TRBJ1-1; D might be TRBD1 (6 bases). The V end was cut by 4 bases, the J end by 5 bases, with 11 bases between. The germline V gene has CDR1 LNHDA and CDR2 SQIVND (reference sequence). This CDR3 comprises 13 residues. The CDR3 here is CASSKGGGTEAFF. Written as DNA, the CDR3 is TGTGCCAGTAGTAAAGGGGGTGGTACTGAAGCTTTCTTT.

Comment on this clone: With a much larger clone just one base away, this may be a read error. The sample carries other DNA sequences with the same CDR3. V usage is TRBV5-1 and J usage is TRBJ1-5, with a tentative D call TRBD1 (5 bases). The CDR3 runs 15 residues. V was cut by 0 bases and J by 0 bases, with 7 bases left in between. In germline, CDR1 is SGHRS, CDR2 YFSETQ. For the CDR3, the DNA is TGCGCCAGCAGCTTGGAGGGGTATAGCAATCAGCCCCAGCATTTT. This sequence encodes CASSLEGYSNQPQHF. Full variable domain (missing parts from reference TRBV5-1 and TRBJ1-5): KAGVTQTPRYLIKTRGQQVTLSCSPISGHRSVSWYQQTPGQGLQFLFEYFSETQRNKGNFPGRFSGRQFSNSRSEMNVSTLELGDSALYLCASSLEGYSNQPQHFGDGTRLSIL.

The chain couples TRBV18 to TRBJ1-4; no firm D call. The CDR3 spans 15 residues. Germline lookup yields CDR1 KGHSH and CDR2 LQKENI. V was cut by 6 bases and J by 2 bases, with 13 bases left in between. CDR3 protein: CASSKINPTNEKLFF. The CDR3 DNA follows: TGTGCCAGCTCTAAAATCAACCCCACTAATGAAAAACTGTTTTTT.

As regards this clone: An end of the junction differs from the germline gene, which may be a read error. The rearrangement links TRBV27 to TRBJ2-1; 10 nucleotides agree with TRBD2. The CDR3 has 14 amino acids. CDR1 and CDR2 from the germline V gene are MNHEY and SMNVEV (reference sequence). The CDR3 reads CASSLFGLAGEVVF. The CDR3 nucleotides read TGTGCCAGCAGTTTATTCGGCCTAGCGGGAGAGGTCGTCTTC.

The chain links TRBV10-2 to TRBJ2-3; unclear D gene. This CDR3 is 13 amino acids long. V lost 2 bases and J 6 bases, leaving 9 bases between the germline ends. Germline values: CDR1 WSHSY, CDR2 SAAADI. The DNA of the CDR3 is TGCGCCAGCAGTGAGCAACACGGGGATACGCAGTATTTT. The encoded protein is CASSEQHGDTQYF.

The sample holds one count of this clone. The chain uses TRBV6-1 and TRBJ1-1; 7 positions agree with TRBD1. Trimming cost V 6 bases and J 0 bases; bases outside gene matches: 7. CDR3 size: 15 residues. Germline V CDR1 and CDR2: MNHNS, SASEGT. The CDR3 nucleotides read TGTGCCAGCAGAAGAACCGACAGGGTGAACACTGAAGCTTTCTTT. It is translated as CASRRTDRVNTEAFF.

The CDR3 DNA reads as TGTGCCAGCAGCTATGACAGATACACCGGGGAGCTGTTTTTT. The encoded protein is CASSYDRYTGELFF. This chain links TRBV13 with TRBJ2-2; D perhaps matches TRBD1 (5 bases). Germline V gives CDR1 PRHDT, CDR2 FYEKMQ (reference sequence). The CDR3 spans 14 residues. The V end lost 4 bases, the J end lost 3 bases, and 9 bases lay between the germline ends.

The J gene is TRBJ1-2, the V gene TRBV9, with D perhaps TRBD1 (5 bases). The CDR3 is 17 amino acids. Trimming took 2 bases from V and 0 from J, leaving 17 bases between them. Germline V gene sequence: CDR1 SGDLS, CDR2 YYNGEE. The CDR3 sequence: CASSVPGDGLPNYGYTF. In DNA, the CDR3 is TGTGCCAGCAGCGTCCCGGGGGACGGACTTCCTAACTATGGCTACACCTTC.

V and J are TRBV28 and TRBJ2-3, with D hard to call. Germline CDR1 is MDHEN and CDR2 is SYDVKM. The CDR3 covers 15 residues. The ends were cut back, 2 bases at V and 4 bases at J, with 13 bases in the middle. The CDR3 region is CASSLDKLRADTQYF. In DNA form, the CDR3 reads TGTGCCAGCAGTTTAGACAAACTGAGAGCAGATACGCAGTATTTT.

This rearrangement joins TRBV7-9 to TRBJ2-2; 8 positions match TRBD1. From germline, CDR1 is SEHNR and CDR2 FQNEAQ (reference sequence). CDR3 length equals 16 residues. V was clipped by 4 bases and J by 0 bases; unmatched bases: 4. CDR3 protein: CASSWTGPTNTGELFF. The CDR3, as DNA: TGTGCCAGCAGCTGGACAGGGCCTACGAACACCGGGGAGCTGTTTTTT.

The chain employs TRBV27 and TRBJ2-1; TRBD2 matches at 13 bases. CDR3 length: 18 amino acids. CDR1 and CDR2 (germline): MNHEY, SMNVEV (reference sequence). Trimming cost V 8 bases and J 8 bases; bases outside gene matches: 18. CDR3 sequence reads: CASRLRSTSGRANDEQFF. DNA for the CDR3: TGTGCCAGCCGTCTAAGGTCAACTAGCGGGAGGGCCAACGATGAGCAGTTCTTC.

Only a few counts were recorded for this clone. V and J are TRBV7-9 and TRBJ1-5; D perhaps matches TRBD1 (6 bases). CDR1 SEHNR and CDR2 FQNEAQ come from the germline V gene (reference sequence). The CDR3 length is 12 residues. V was pared by 8 bases and J by 3 bases, with 8 bases between. For the CDR3, the DNA is TGTGCCAGCGGACAGACCAATCAGCCCCAGCATTTT. It codes for CASGQTNQPQHF.

The rearrangement joins TRBV15 to TRBJ1-2, with 7 nucleotides matching TRBD1. The germline V gene encodes CDR1 LNHNV and CDR2 YYDKDF (reference sequence). V lost 5 bases, J lost 0 bases, and 6 bases stayed unmatched. The length of the CDR3 is 15 residues. CDR3 DNA: TGTGCCACCAGCGTAGGGACAGTACCTAACTATGGCTACACCTTC. It translates to CATSVGTVPNYGYTF.

The rearrangement links TRBV12-2 to TRBJ2-5; the tabulated D call, TRBD1, remains unverified against the DNA. TRBV12-2 is termed a pseudogene. The CDR3 has 17 amino acids. CDR3 loop: CASRRGINGTAQETQYF. Written as DNA, the CDR3 is TGTGCAAGTCGCAGGGGGATTAATGGGACAGCCCAAGAGACCCAGTACTTC.

The J gene is TRBJ2-3, the V gene TRBV5-4; 11 bases align to TRBD1. The V and J ends lost 9 bases and 4 bases, in that order; junction bases with no gene match: 10. The CDR3 is 15 residues long. From germline, CDR1 is SGHNT and CDR2 YYREEE (reference sequence). CDR3 bases: TGTGCCATGAAGCTGCCGGGACAGGGGGCAGATACGCAGTATTTT. This sequence encodes CAMKLPGQGADTQYF.

The CDR3 sequence is CASSSVGTSGTGELFF. CDR3 nucleotides: TGTGCCAGCAGCTCTGTTGGGACTAGCGGGACCGGGGAGCTGTTTTTT. This chain links TRBV7-3 with TRBJ2-2; TRBD2 matches 12 bases. CDR3 size: 16 residues. V lost 4 bases to trimming and J lost 5 bases; unmatched junction nucleotides: 5. Germline assignment: CDR1 SGHTA and CDR2 FQGTGA.

The chain links TRBV28 to TRBJ1-3; a weak D match, TRBD1 (5 bases). Germline CDR1 and CDR2: MDHEN and SYDVKM. The CDR3 covers 16 residues. Trimming stripped 5 bases from V and 4 bases from J, with 18 bases between. The DNA of the CDR3 is TGTGCCAGCAGTCCCCGGGCAGGGTCGGGAGGAAACACCATATATTTT. This encodes CASSPRAGSGGNTIYF.